The clone carrying this T cell receptor (beta chain) has just one count. Between the trimmed V and J ends, which lost 3 bases and 6 bases, there was a span of 8 bases. CDR1 MNHNS and CDR2 SASEGT come from the germline V gene. The CDR3 consists of 12 residues. This specimen comes from a study of blood T cell repertoires in COVID-19. Study overall: COVID-19 samples from acute and convalescent phases originated in the United States, Italy and Spain. T cells, B-cell-depleted T cells, or PBMCs supplied cDNA or gDNA.

As originally analysed: Nucleated cell counts were estimated from reference gene primer amplification. Repertoires were generated with immunoSEQ multiplex PCR, while TCRdb's copy carries only in-frame clones and drops some. V and J calls and clone size are given by that table; D and trimming were obtained from the DNA. The sample comprises around 97,000 clones, 82% of which are singletons, and less than 11% rests with the top ten. The chain combines TRBV6-1 with TRBJ2-5, with D possibly matching TRBD1 (5 bases). The clonotype originates from a man between 65 and 85 years old with acute or convalescent COVID-19. Specimen: peripheral blood. The CDR3 sequence: CASSDRVKTQYF. The CDR3 nucleotides read TGTGCCAGCAGTGACAGGGTGAAGACCCAGTACTTC.